These T cell receptor beta chains were read from a single sample in a study of cytomegalovirus exposure and HLA in healthy donors. Here immunoSEQ multiplex PCR was the method, and the copy in TCRdb shows in-frame clones only, minus some. The sample shows over 150,000 clones, around four fifths of them seen only once. The material sequenced was PBMCs. These receptors were obtained from a woman in her forties or fifties in good health and CMV-seropositive. Both conserved end residues are part of each CDR3. Each record gives: J gene, CDR3 length, D gene, V gene, clone size, CDR3 DNA, CDR3 protein. The D gene is left open where the match is weak. Rows give clone size only sometimes, using once, few, many, or a class for an expanded clone.

>TRBJ2-7|16|TRBD2|TRBV10-3|.
TGTGCCATCACCGCTAGCGGGGGGGCCAGCTCCTACGAGCAGTACTTC
CAITASGGASSYEQYF
>TRBJ2-5|14|TRBD2|TRBV6-5|.
TGTGCCAGCAGGCACCCAAAGCGGGGGGAGACCCAGTACTTC
CASRHPKRGETQYF
>TRBJ2-1|16|TRBD1|TRBV4-1|.
TGCGCCAGCAGCCCACGGACAGGGCAAAGGTACAATGAGCAGTTCTTC
CASSPRTGQRYNEQFF
>TRBJ1-6|19|TRBD1|TRBV18|.
TGTGCCAGCTCACCAAGACAGGGGGCGAACCTTCTTAATAATTCACCCCTCCACTTT
CASSPRQGANLLNNSPLHF
>TRBJ2-2|16|TRBD2|TRBV6-5|.
TGTGCCAGCAGTTACAGCGGGGGGCTGAACACCGGGGAGCTGTTTTTT
CASSYSGGLNTGELFF
>TRBJ2-4|13|.|TRBV7-8|.
TGTGCCAGCAGCTTAGAGCTAGCAGACCTTCAGTACTTC
CASSLELADLQYF
>TRBJ2-1|15|TRBD1|TRBV11-3|few
TGTGCCAGCAGCTTAGCCGGGACAGGGGTCGACGAGCAGTTCTTC
CASSLAGTGVDEQFF
>TRBJ2-7|15|TRBD2|TRBV30|.
TGTGCCTGGAGTCCTTTTCTAGCGGGGTACTACGAGCAGTACTTC
CAWSPFLAGYYEQYF
>TRBJ2-7|15|TRBD1|TRBV2|.
TGTGCCAGCAGTGAAGGACAGGGATGGATCTACGAGCAGTACTTC
CASSEGQGWIYEQYF
>TRBJ1-2|13|TRBD1|TRBV5-8|once
TGTGCCAGCAGCGTTACTCGACAGGGAGTAGACACCTTC
CASSVTRQGVDTF
>TRBJ2-5|12|TRBD2|TRBV7-9|once
TGTTCCAGCAGCATTCCTAGCGGGGGGGTGTACTTC
CSSSIPSGGVYF
>TRBJ1-1|15|.|TRBV2|.
TGTGCCTCGATGGGGCAGAAGCTACCCAACACTGAAGCTTTCTTT
CASMGQKLPNTEAFF
>TRBJ2-1|15|.|TRBV6-5|.
TGTGCCAGCAGCCCTATTCCTAGCTCCTACAATGAGCAGTTCTTC
CASSPIPSSYNEQFF
>TRBJ2-1|15|.|TRBV6-1|.
TGTGCCAGCAAGCCGGACAGTCCCTCCTACAATGAGCAGTTCTTC
CASKPDSPSYNEQFF
>TRBJ2-7|16|.|TRBV11-2|.
TGTGCCAGCAGCCCCCTCGGAGCAGGGTATTCCTACGAGCAGTACTTC
CASSPLGAGYSYEQYF
>TRBJ2-3|15|TRBD1|TRBV4-1|.
TGCGCCAGCAGCCAAAAGGACAGGGGTGCAGATACGCAGTATTTT
CASSQKDRGADTQYF
>TRBJ1-2|16|.|TRBV27|.
TGTGCCAGCAGCCTTTATTTTCAGGACATGCTCTATGGCTACACCTTC
CASSLYFQDMLYGYTF
>TRBJ2-1|18|TRBD1|TRBV28|.
TGTGCCAGCAGTTTGTTGCGGACAGGAGGAAACTCCTACAATGAGCAGTTCTTC
CASSLLRTGGNSYNEQFF
>TRBJ2-7|14|TRBD1|TRBV4-2|few
TGTGCCAGCAGCAAAGCCGGGACAGGCTACGAGCAGTACTTC
CASSKAGTGYEQYF
>TRBJ2-3|15|TRBD1|TRBV10-2|.
TGCGCCAGCAGGGGGGGGACAGGGGCCACAGATACGCAGTATTTT
CASRGGTGATDTQYF
>TRBJ2-1|13|.|TRBV30|.
TGTGCCTGGGGGGCTAGCTCCTACAATGAGCAGTTCTTC
CAWGASSYNEQFF
>TRBJ1-1|13|TRBD1|TRBV29-1|.
TGCAGCGTTACGGACAGGACGAACACTGAAGCTTTCTTT
CSVTDRTNTEAFF
>TRBJ1-1|13|.|TRBV5-1|.
TGCGCCAGCAGCTTGGCAGGGAACACTGAAGCTTTCTTT
CASSLAGNTEAFF
>TRBJ2-1|17|.|TRBV27|.
TGTGCCAGCAGTTCTGTACCTCCCTTTAGCTCCTACAATGAGCAGTTCTTC
CASSSVPPFSSYNEQFF
>TRBJ2-7|12|.|TRBV2|.
TGTGCCAGCAGTCCAGGGGCCTACGAGCAGTACTTC
CASSPGAYEQYF
>TRBJ2-4|14|.|TRBV6-5|once
TGTGCCAGCTCCCGGCGACAGACCAAAAACATTCAGTACTTC
CASSRRQTKNIQYF
>TRBJ1-1|14|.|TRBV2|.
TGTGCCAGCAGTGAACGACAACCATACACTGAAGCTTTCTTT
CASSERQPYTEAFF
>TRBJ2-7|11|.|TRBV20-1|.
TGCAGTGCTAGGGGGGGTTACGAGCAGTACTTC
CSARGGYEQYF
>TRBJ2-2|15|.|TRBV6-5|.
TGTGCCAGCACCATACGGGGGGCGTACACCGGGGAGCTGTTTTTT
CASTIRGAYTGELFF
>TRBJ2-2|14|TRBD2|TRBV2|few
TGTGCCAGCAGCCTGGGGAGGGGAGCCGGGGAGCTGTTTTTT
CASSLGRGAGELFF
>TRBJ2-3|16|.|TRBV5-4|.
TGTGCCAGCAGCCTTGGAGGTGGCGGGCGCACAGATACGCAGTATTTT
CASSLGGGGRTDTQYF
>TRBJ2-5|14|TRBD2|TRBV19|.
TGTGCCAGTAGTCCAATGACCAGGGAGGGGACCCAGTACTTC
CASSPMTREGTQYF
>TRBJ2-5|14|.|TRBV19|.
TGTGCCAGTAGTGGCCGGGGGACGCGGGAGACCCAGTACTTC
CASSGRGTRETQYF
>TRBJ2-5|15|TRBD2|TRBV5-5|few
TGTGCCAGCAGCGGGTCGGGGGGTTTAGGAGAGACCCAGTACTTC
CASSGSGGLGETQYF
>TRBJ1-4|13|.|TRBV6-5|.
TGTGCCAGCAGTTACTCGACAGGCGAAAAACTGTTTTTT
CASSYSTGEKLFF
>TRBJ2-2|16|.|TRBV11-2|.
TGTGCCAGCAGCTTAGGGGCAGGGTTTGGCGCCGGGGAGCTGTTTTTT
CASSLGAGFGAGELFF
>TRBJ1-5|15|.|TRBV7-6|.
TGTGCCAGCAGCCCAAGCCCGGGGGGCAATCAGCCCCAGCATTTT
CASSPSPGGNQPQHF
>TRBJ2-4|14|TRBD1|TRBV6-5|.
TGTGCCAGCAGAGCCTCAGGGGGCCAAAACATTCAGTACTTC
CASRASGGQNIQYF
>TRBJ1-6|15|.|TRBV5-1|few
TGCGCCAGCAGCTTGGTTAGTATCGACAGTTCACCCCTCCACTTT
CASSLVSIDSSPLHF
>TRBJ2-7|15|.|TRBV6-5|.
TGTGCCAGCACCTTGCGGGCCGGGGGTACCTACGAGCAGTACTTC
CASTLRAGGTYEQYF
>TRBJ1-4|15|TRBD1|TRBV15|once
TGTGCCACCAGCAGGCCGGACAGGGAAGCCGCAAAACTGTTTTTT
CATSRPDREAAKLFF
>TRBJ1-1|15|.|TRBV7-8|.
TGTGCCAGCAGCTTAGATAGGTCCAGGGGCACTGAAGCTTTCTTT
CASSLDRSRGTEAFF